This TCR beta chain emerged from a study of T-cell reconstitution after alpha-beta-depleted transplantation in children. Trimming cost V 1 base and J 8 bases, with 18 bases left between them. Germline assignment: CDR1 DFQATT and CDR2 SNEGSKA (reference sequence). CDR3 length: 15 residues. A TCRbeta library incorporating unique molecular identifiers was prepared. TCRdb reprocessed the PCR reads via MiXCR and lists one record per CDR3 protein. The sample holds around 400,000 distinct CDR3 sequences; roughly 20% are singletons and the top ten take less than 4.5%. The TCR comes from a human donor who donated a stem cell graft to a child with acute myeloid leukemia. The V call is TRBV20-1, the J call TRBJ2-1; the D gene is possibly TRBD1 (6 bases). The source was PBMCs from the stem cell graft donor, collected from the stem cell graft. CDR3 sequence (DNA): TGCAGTGCTAGAGTGGGCCAGGGGTACTCGGATGAGCAGTTCTTC. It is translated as CSARVGQGYSDEQFF.